This T cell receptor beta chain was captured in a study of shared clonotypes between healthy human individuals. Sequencing used immunoSEQ multiplex PCR; TCRdb keeps in-frame clones, though not all of them. Among roughly 2.5 million clones listed, more than 80% were seen once. The authors divided CD4+ cells into CD45RA+ naive and CD45RA-negative memory subsets. From germline, CDR1 is LNHDA and CDR2 SQIVND (reference sequence). The CDR3 length is 14 residues. Trimming shortened V by 5 bases and J by 4 bases, and 14 bases separated the two germline ends. This receptor was taken from a young man in good health. The sequenced sample was naive CD4+ T cells sorted from blood. Subset noted: CD45RA+ positively selected. This chain uses TRBV19 with TRBJ2-5, with no clear D. The CDR3 region is CASSGQAEGETQYF. CDR3 nucleotides: TGTGCCAGTAGTGGCCAGGCAGAAGGAGAGACCCAGTACTTC. Looking up the rest from reference TRBV19 and TRBJ2-5 gives the full variable domain: DGGITQSPKYLFRKEGQNVTLSCEQNLNHDAMYWYRQDPGQGLRLIYYSQIVNDFQKGDIAEGYSVSREKKESFPLTVTSAQKNPTAFYLCASSGQAEGETQYFGPGTRLLVL.